The clone carrying this TCR beta chain was seen at least ten times. What it binds is unknown. The CDR3 has 13 residues. Trimming removed 0 bases from V and 4 bases from J, with 10 bases in between. CDR1 and CDR2 (germline): DFQATT, SNEGSKA (reference sequence). Regarding the study as a whole: Tumor Treg TCRs overlapped most with tumor naive CD4+ cells. Tumor memory CD4+ T cell TCR gene usage was found to cluster with blood and lymph node memory CD4+ cells and with lymph node naive CD4+ cells.

After constant-region reverse-primer amplification, full-length variable regions underwent semi-nested PCR with Nested Universal Primer A. TCRdb used MiXCR to reprocess the 5' RACE reads, holding one entry per CDR3 protein. The sample lists approximately 40,000 distinct CDR3 sequences, over 25% seen once, with 4% to 4.5% in the top ten. The memory fraction was CD4+CD45RO+CD25- cells. The sample was tumor-infiltrating memory CD4+ T cells sorted from the breast tumor. Subset: memory CD4+ T cells, CD4+CD45RO+CD25-. The chain joins TRBV20-1 to TRBJ2-7; D remains ambiguous. The receptor comes from a female donor with breast cancer. The CDR3 loop is CSARDSVQYEQYF. In DNA form, the CDR3 reads TGCAGTGCTAGAGACAGTGTCCAGTACGAGCAGTACTTC.